Listed here is a single T cell receptor beta chain. Its antigen is unidentified. CDR1 is DFQATT and CDR2 is SNEGSKA in the germline V gene (reference sequence). The junction had 2 bases not matched to a gene; V was cut back by 3 bases and J by 6 bases. The CDR3 is 14 amino acids. The data belong to a study of breast tumors, draining lymph nodes, adjacent tissues. The lymph nodes were axillary draining lymph nodes from breast cancer patients. TCRdb reprocessed the multiplex PCR reads with MiXCR, giving one entry per CDR3 protein. Counted here are about 170,000 distinct CDR3 sequences, about 34% occurring once; the ten biggest clones make up 3.8%. Broader study findings: Data only fit, rather than demonstrated, lymph node origin of most tumor T cells.

The sequencing sample was made of axillary lymph node tissue. This chain links TRBV20-1 with TRBJ2-1, with 13 nucleotides matching TRBD2. This TCR came from a female donor with breast cancer. Some clones in this sample may be carry-over from other donors' samples. CDR3 DNA sequence: TGCAGTGCTAGGGGACTAGCGGGGTTCAATGAGCAGTTCTTC. Its protein product is CSARGLAGFNEQFF.